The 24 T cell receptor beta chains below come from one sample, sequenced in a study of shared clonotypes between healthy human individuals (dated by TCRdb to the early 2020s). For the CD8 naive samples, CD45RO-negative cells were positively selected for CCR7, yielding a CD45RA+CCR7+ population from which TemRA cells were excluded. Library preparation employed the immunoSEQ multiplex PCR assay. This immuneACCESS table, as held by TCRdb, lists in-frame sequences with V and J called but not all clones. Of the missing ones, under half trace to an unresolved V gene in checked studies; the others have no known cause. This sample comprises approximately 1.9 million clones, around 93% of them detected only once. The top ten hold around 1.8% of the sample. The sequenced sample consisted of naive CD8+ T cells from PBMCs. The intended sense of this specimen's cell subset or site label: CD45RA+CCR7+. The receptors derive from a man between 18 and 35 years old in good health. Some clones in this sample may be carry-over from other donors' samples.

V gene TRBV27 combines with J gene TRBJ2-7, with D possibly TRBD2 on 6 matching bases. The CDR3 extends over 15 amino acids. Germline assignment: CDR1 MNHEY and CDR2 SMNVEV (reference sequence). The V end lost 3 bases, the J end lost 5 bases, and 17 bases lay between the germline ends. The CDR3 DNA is TGTGCCAGCAGTTTTGGGCTACGGGAGCTCAACGAGCAGTACTTC. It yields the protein CASSFGLRELNEQYF.

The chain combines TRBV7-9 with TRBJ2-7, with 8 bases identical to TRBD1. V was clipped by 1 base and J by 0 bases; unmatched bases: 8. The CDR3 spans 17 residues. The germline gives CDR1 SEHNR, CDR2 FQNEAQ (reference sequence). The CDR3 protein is CASSLVLGQGNSYEQYF. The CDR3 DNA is TGTGCCAGCAGCTTAGTTCTAGGACAGGGTAACTCCTACGAGCAGTACTTC.

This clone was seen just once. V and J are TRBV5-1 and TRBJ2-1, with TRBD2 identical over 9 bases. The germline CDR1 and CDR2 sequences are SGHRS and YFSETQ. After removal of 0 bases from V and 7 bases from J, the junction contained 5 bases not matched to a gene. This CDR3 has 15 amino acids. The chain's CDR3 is CASSLAGLALNEQFF. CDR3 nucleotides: TGCGCCAGCAGCTTGGCTGGACTAGCGCTTAATGAGCAGTTCTTC.

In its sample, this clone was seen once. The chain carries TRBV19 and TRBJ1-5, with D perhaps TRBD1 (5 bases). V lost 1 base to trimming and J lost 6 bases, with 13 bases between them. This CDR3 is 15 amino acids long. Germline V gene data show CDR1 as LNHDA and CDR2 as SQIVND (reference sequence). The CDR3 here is CASSIVAAGPQPQHF. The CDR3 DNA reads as TGTGCCAGTAGTATAGTAGCGGCAGGGCCTCAGCCCCAGCATTTT.

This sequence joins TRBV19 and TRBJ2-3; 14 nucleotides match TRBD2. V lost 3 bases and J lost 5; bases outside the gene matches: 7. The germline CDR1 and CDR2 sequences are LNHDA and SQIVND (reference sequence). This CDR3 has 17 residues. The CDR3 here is CASSIAGTSGSLDTQYF. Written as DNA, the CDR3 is TGTGCCAGTAGTATCGCCGGGACTAGCGGGAGTCTAGATACGCAGTATTTT.

The CDR3: CASEKGDPGELFF. Here the CDR3 DNA reads TGTGCCAGCGAAAAAGGGGACCCCGGGGAGCTGTTTTTT. The chain employs TRBV11-2 and TRBJ2-2; D is possibly TRBD1 or TRBD2 (5 bases each). CDR1 and CDR2 from the germline V gene are SGHAT and FQNNGV. With 8 bases removed from V and 6 bases from J, the gap between germline ends came to 13 bases. The CDR3 has 13 amino acids.

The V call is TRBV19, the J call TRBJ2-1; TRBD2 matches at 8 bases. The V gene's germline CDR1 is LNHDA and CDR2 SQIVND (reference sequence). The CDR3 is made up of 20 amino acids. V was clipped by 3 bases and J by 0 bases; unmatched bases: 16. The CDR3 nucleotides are TGTGCCAGTAGTATGGGGCGGCGGTCGGGAGGGACACCCTCCTACAATGAGCAGTTCTTC. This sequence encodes CASSMGRRSGGTPSYNEQFF.

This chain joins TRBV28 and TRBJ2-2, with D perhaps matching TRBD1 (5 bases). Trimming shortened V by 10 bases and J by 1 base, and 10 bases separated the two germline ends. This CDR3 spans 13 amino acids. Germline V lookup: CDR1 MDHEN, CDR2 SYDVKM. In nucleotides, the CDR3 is TGTGCCATCAACGACAGGAACACCGGGGAGCTGTTTTTT. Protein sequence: CAINDRNTGELFF. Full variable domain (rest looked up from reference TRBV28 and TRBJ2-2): DVKVTQSSRYLVKRTGEKVFLECVQDMDHENMFWYRQDPGLGLRLIYFSYDVKMKEKGDIPEGYSVSREKKERFSLILESASTNQTSMYLCAINDRNTGELFFGEGSRLTVL.

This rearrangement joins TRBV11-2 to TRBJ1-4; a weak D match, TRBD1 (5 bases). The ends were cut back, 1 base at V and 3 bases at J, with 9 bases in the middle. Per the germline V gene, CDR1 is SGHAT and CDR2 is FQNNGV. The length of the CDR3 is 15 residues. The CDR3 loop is CASSLGGGPNEKLFF. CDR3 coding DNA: TGTGCCAGCAGCTTAGGGGGGGGACCTAATGAAAAACTGTTTTTT.

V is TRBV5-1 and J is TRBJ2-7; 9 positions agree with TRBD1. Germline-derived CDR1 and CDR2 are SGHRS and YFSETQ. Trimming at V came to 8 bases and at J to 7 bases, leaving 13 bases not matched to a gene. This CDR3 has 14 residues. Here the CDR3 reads CASFSRTGAGEQYF. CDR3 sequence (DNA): TGCGCCAGTTTTTCGAGGACAGGGGCGGGGGAGCAGTACTTC. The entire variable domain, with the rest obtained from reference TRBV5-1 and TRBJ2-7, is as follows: KAGVTQTPRYLIKTRGQQVTLSCSPISGHRSVSWYQQTPGQGLQFLFEYFSETQRNKGNFPGRFSGRQFSNSRSEMNVSTLELGDSALYLCASFSRTGAGEQYFGPGTRLTVT.

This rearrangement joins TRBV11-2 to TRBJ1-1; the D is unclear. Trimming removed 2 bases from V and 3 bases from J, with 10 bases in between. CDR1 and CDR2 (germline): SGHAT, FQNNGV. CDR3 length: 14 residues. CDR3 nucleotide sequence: TGTGCCAGCAGCTTATACGGCGGGGACACTGAAGCTTTCTTT. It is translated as CASSLYGGDTEAFF.

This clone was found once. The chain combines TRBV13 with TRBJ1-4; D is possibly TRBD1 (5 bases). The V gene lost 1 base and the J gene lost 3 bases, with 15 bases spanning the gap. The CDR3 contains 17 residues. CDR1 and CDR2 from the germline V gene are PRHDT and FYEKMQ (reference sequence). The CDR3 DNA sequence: TGTGCCAGCAGCTTAGTAGGACAAACGGGGGCTAATGAAAAACTGTTTTTT. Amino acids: CASSLVGQTGANEKLFF.

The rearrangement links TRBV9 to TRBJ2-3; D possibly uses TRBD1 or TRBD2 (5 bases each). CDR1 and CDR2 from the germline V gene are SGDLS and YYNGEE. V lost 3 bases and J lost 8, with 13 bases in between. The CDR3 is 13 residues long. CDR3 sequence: CASSEGDGGTQYF. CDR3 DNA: TGTGCCAGCAGCGAAGGGGACGGAGGTACGCAGTATTTT.

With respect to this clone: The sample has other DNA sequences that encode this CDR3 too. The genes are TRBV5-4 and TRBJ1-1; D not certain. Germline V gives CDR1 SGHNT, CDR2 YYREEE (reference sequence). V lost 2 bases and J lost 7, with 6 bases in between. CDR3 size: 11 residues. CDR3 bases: TGTGCCAGCAGCTTTGGCGGTGAAGCTTTCTTT. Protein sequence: CASSFGGEAFF. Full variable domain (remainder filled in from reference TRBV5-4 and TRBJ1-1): ETGVTQSPTHLIKTRGQQVTLRCSSQSGHNTVSWYQQALGQGPQFIFQYYREEENGRGNFPPRFSGLQFPNYSSELNVNALELDDSALYLCASSFGGEAFFGQGTRLTVV.

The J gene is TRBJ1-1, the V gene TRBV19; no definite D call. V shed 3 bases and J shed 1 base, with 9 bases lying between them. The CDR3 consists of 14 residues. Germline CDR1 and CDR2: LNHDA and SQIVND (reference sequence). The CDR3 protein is CASSMRKGNTEAFF. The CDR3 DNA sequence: TGTGCCAGTAGTATGCGGAAAGGGAACACTGAAGCTTTCTTT. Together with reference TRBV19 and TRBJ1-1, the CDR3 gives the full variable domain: DGGITQSPKYLFRKEGQNVTLSCEQNLNHDAMYWYRQDPGQGLRLIYYSQIVNDFQKGDIAEGYSVSREKKESFPLTVTSAQKNPTAFYLCASSMRKGNTEAFFGQGTRLTVV.

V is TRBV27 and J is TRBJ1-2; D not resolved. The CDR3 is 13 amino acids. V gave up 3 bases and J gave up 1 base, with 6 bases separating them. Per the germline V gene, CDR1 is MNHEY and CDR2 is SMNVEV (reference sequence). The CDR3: CASSLYGNYGYTF. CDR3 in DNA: TGTGCCAGCAGTTTGTACGGTAACTATGGCTACACCTTC.

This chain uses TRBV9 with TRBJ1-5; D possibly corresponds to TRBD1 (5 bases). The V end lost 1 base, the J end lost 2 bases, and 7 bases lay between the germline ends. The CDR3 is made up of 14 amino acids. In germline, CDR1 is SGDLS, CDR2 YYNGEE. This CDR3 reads CASSVMGGNQPQHF. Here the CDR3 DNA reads TGTGCCAGCAGCGTAATGGGGGGCAATCAGCCCCAGCATTTT.

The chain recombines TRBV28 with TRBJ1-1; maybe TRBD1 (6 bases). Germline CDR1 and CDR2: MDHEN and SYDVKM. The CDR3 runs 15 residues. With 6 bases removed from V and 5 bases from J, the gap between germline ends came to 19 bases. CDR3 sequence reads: CASRTHREGETEAFF. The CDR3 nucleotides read TGTGCCAGCAGGACGCACAGGGAGGGGGAAACTGAAGCTTTCTTT.

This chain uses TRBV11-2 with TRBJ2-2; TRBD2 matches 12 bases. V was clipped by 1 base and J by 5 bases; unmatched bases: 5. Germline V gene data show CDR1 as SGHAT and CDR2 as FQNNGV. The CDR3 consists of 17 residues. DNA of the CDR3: TGTGCCAGCAGCTTAGTGGGACTAGCGGGTAGTACCGGGGAGCTGTTTTTT. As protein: CASSLVGLAGSTGELFF.

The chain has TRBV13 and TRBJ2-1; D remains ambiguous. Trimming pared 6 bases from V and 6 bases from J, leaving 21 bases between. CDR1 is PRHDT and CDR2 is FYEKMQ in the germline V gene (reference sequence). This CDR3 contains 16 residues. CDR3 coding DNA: TGTGCCAGCAGTCTTTCACGGTTAATGTGGGCCAATGAGCAGTTCTTC. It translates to CASSLSRLMWANEQFF.

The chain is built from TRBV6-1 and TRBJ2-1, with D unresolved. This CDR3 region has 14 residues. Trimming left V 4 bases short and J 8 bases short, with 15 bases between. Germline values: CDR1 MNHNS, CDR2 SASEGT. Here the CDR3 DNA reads TGTGCCAGCAGTGGCCTTGGTCAAGGCTATGAGCAGTTCTTC. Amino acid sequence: CASSGLGQGYEQFF.

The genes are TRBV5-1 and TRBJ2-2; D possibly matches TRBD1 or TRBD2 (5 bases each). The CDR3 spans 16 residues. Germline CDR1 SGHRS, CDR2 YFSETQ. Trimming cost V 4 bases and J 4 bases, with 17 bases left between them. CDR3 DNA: TGCGCCAGCAGCGACCGGGACGGCCGGGGCACCGGGGAGCTGTTTTTT. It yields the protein CASSDRDGRGTGELFF.

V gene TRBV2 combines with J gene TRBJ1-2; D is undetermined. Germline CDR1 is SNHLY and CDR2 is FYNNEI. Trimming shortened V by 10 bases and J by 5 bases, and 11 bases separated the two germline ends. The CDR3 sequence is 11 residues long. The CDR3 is CATQARYGYTF. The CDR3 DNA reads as TGTGCCACCCAAGCGCGGTATGGCTACACCTTC.

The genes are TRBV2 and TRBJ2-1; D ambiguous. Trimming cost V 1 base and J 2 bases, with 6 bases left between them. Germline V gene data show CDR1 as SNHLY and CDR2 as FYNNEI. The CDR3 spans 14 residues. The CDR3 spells CASSEVQPYNEQFF. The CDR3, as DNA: TGTGCCAGCAGTGAAGTCCAGCCCTACAATGAGCAGTTCTTC.